This record looks at one TCR beta chain sequence and its context. Many counts were recorded for this clonotype. Its antigen target is currently unknown. No much larger clonotype is one base removed from it; base qualities were not supplied. This entry belongs to a study of T-cell memory formation after mild COVID-19 (dated by TCRdb to 2020 to 2023). Study-level background: Most TCR sequence clusters were specific to one of the two donors. Two young, previously healthy adult volunteers, one female and one male, were included in the cohort. T-cell clones expanding and contracting after mild COVID-19 in a couple of donors were tracked by longitudinal TCRalpha and TCRbeta repertoire sequencing. Summary of the overall study and its limitations: The study included only a couple of mild cases, and larger cohorts that include severe cases with pre-infection samples were judged to be necessary. Whether the second-wave clones peaking on day 37 were SARS-CoV-2 specific was not confirmed. Contracting CD4+ clones were located mainly in the CM and EM memory subsets, whereas CD8+ clones were found to be enriched in EMRA. Some responding clones were detected in pre-infection memory, suggesting pre-existing cross-reactive memory T cells joined the SARS-CoV-2 response. Clones that contracted from day 15 to 85 showed balanced CD4/CD8 phenotypes, whereas a second wave of clones that expanded from day 15 to 37 leaned towards CD4+.

For sequencing, an Illumina NovaSeq 6000 was employed. cDNA libraries for TCRalpha and TCRbeta were prepared by 5'RACE using constant-segment primers, with sample barcodes and unique molecular identifiers added. RNA was extracted from every sample with Trizol reagent. Amplification of the libraries took two PCR steps, and the second step added a second sample barcode plus Illumina TruSeq adapters. Sequencing of the libraries was done on an Illumina NovaSeq, producing 2 x 150 bp paired-end reads. In the paper's pipeline: Reads were demultiplexed and collapsed into UMI-guided consensus sequences with migec v1.2.7. Using mixcr v2.1.11, the UMI consensuses were aligned to TRA and TRB V and J templates and assembled into clonotypes. A clonotype was counted as expanded or contracted only when both edgeR and NoisET called the clonotype significant, with the noise models trained on biological replicates. For edgeR calls, the cutoffs were a false discovery rate-adjusted p below 0.01 and a log2 fold-change threshold of 1. PCA with hierarchical clustering of max-normalized trajectories of the 1000 most abundant clonotypes was used as exploratory dynamics analysis. The CD4 or CD8 phenotype of responding clones was assigned using the separately sequenced CD4+ and CD8+ repertoires. TCRdb reanalyzed the raw reads on its own, using fastp at Q25 for trimming and MiXCR for clone calling, and kept in-frame beta chains. All rows with the same CDR3 protein become a single entry with the most common DNA and genes. The V and J calls and clone size are TCRdb's, not the authors'. For this sample the table gives 340,000 or so distinct CDR3 sequences, of which approximately 13% were detected only once. Clones ranked in the top ten supply over 20% of the sample.

Ficoll-Paque density gradient centrifugation was used to isolate PBMCs. Spanning cysteine to phenylalanine, the CDR3 consists of 14 amino acids. The DNA shown is the 42-base CDR3, in frame from base 1. V gives up 0 bases and J gives up 8 bases, and the segment between their germline ends measures 10 bases. CDR1 and CDR2 are read off the germline V gene as MNHEY and SVGAGI. The rearranged segments are TRBV6-5 and TRBJ1-4; a tentative D match to TRBD1 spans 5 bases. The TCR comes from a man aged 18 to 29 who had mild COVID-19 (a few samples of this study predate the infection). The sample titles of this study are shuffled in the database, so cell type and time point are left out; the donor was told from shared clones. The sequenced sample was PBMCs or a T cell subset sorted from them (not recorded which). In nucleotide form, the sequence is TGTGCCAGCAGTTACTCGCCGGGGGACGAAAAACTGTTTTTT. Its coded protein is CASSYSPGDEKLFF.